Listed below are T cell receptor beta chains from one sample, sequenced in a study of OX40 agonist ivuxolimab in advanced cancers. TCRdb's table, derived via immunoSEQ multiplex PCR, lists solely in-frame clones and lacks some. Of 40,000 to 50,000 clones listed, 65% to 90% are singletons. The sample was CD4+ or CD8+ T cells sorted from blood, taken in a trial of the OX40 agonist ivuxolimab. Receptor source: an adult with an advanced solid tumor such as melanoma, head and neck, liver or kidney cancer. Both conserved end residues are part of each CDR3. The order of the fields is V gene, D gene, clone size, J gene, CDR3 protein, CDR3 DNA. A D gene is named only where the DNA matches it firmly. Part of the rows lack a size; the others show once, few, many or a class for expanded clones.

v_gene: TRBV6-1; d_gene: -; abundance: -; j_gene: TRBJ1-1; CDR3aa: CASSEMFGAMNTEAFF; CDR3nt: TGTGCCAGCAGTGAAATGTTTGGGGCCATGAACACTGAAGCTTTCTTT
v_gene: TRBV5-1; d_gene: TRBD2; abundance: -; j_gene: TRBJ2-1; CDR3aa: CASSLGGVASGRATSTNEQFF; CDR3nt: TGCGCCAGCAGCTTGGGAGGGGTGGCTAGCGGGAGGGCCACCTCTACCAATGAGCAGTTCTTC
v_gene: TRBV5-1; d_gene: TRBD1; abundance: -; j_gene: TRBJ2-7; CDR3aa: CASSSADRGYEQYF; CDR3nt: TGCGCCAGCAGCTCGGCAGACAGGGGCTACGAGCAGTACTTC
v_gene: TRBV7-9; d_gene: -; abundance: -; j_gene: TRBJ2-1; CDR3aa: CASGYGGYNEQFF; CDR3nt: TGTGCCAGTGGGTACGGCGGGTACAATGAGCAGTTCTTC
v_gene: TRBV5-5; d_gene: -; abundance: -; j_gene: TRBJ1-5; CDR3aa: CASSLAGKPTHNQPQHF; CDR3nt: TGTGCCAGCAGCTTGGCGGGGAAGCCCACCCACAATCAGCCCCAGCATTTT
v_gene: TRBV9; d_gene: -; abundance: -; j_gene: TRBJ2-5; CDR3aa: CASSDLIQETQYF; CDR3nt: TGTGCCAGCAGCGATCTCATCCAAGAGACCCAGTACTTC
v_gene: TRBV5-6; d_gene: TRBD1; abundance: once; j_gene: TRBJ2-2; CDR3aa: CASSLPGQLNTGELFF; CDR3nt: TGTGCCAGCAGCTTACCGGGACAGTTAAACACCGGGGAGCTGTTTTTT
v_gene: TRBV4-3; d_gene: -; abundance: -; j_gene: TRBJ1-6; CDR3aa: CASSTRTSRPLHF; CDR3nt: TGCGCCAGCAGTACACGGACGTCTCGGCCCCTCCACTTT
v_gene: TRBV4-1; d_gene: -; abundance: medium-sized; j_gene: TRBJ1-1; CDR3aa: CASSQAQGGMNTEAFF; CDR3nt: TGCGCCAGCAGCCAAGCGCAGGGAGGGATGAACACTGAAGCTTTCTTT
v_gene: TRBV5-5; d_gene: -; abundance: once; j_gene: TRBJ2-1; CDR3aa: CASSAGQYASYNEQFF; CDR3nt: TGTGCCAGCAGCGCGGGACAGTACGCCTCCTACAATGAGCAGTTCTTC
v_gene: TRBV7-6; d_gene: TRBD2; abundance: -; j_gene: TRBJ2-7; CDR3aa: CASSLRAGEAEQYF; CDR3nt: TGTGCCAGCAGCTTACGGGCGGGGGAAGCGGAGCAGTACTTC
v_gene: TRBV5-5; d_gene: -; abundance: few; j_gene: TRBJ1-6; CDR3aa: CASSSGAGDNSPLHF; CDR3nt: TGTGCCAGCAGCTCCGGAGCGGGCGATAATTCACCCCTCCACTTT
v_gene: TRBV11-3; d_gene: -; abundance: -; j_gene: TRBJ2-3; CDR3aa: CASSSFSHGDTQYF; CDR3nt: TGTGCCAGCAGCTCATTTAGCCACGGGGATACGCAGTATTTT
v_gene: TRBV7-9; d_gene: -; abundance: once; j_gene: TRBJ2-5; CDR3aa: CASRYGLEGETQYF; CDR3nt: TGTGCCAGCAGATACGGACTCGAAGGAGAGACCCAGTACTTC
v_gene: TRBV27; d_gene: TRBD1; abundance: -; j_gene: TRBJ1-5; CDR3aa: CASSGGTGGGNQPQHF; CDR3nt: TGTGCCAGCAGTGGCGGGACAGGGGGGGGCAATCAGCCCCAGCATTTT
v_gene: TRBV29-1; d_gene: TRBD1; abundance: -; j_gene: TRBJ1-4; CDR3aa: CSVTLRGQHNEKLFF; CDR3nt: TGCAGCGTAACTCTTAGGGGACAGCATAATGAAAAACTGTTTTTT
v_gene: TRBV7-9; d_gene: -; abundance: -; j_gene: TRBJ2-3; CDR3aa: CASSLGLQKDTQYF; CDR3nt: TGTGCCAGCAGCTTAGGTCTGCAGAAAGATACGCAGTATTTT
v_gene: TRBV7-9; d_gene: -; abundance: few; j_gene: TRBJ1-2; CDR3aa: CASSLGGVSGYTF; CDR3nt: TGTGCCAGCAGCTTAGGGGGGGTATCTGGCTACACCTTC
v_gene: TRBV18; d_gene: -; abundance: -; j_gene: TRBJ1-4; CDR3aa: CASSPLGASVLFF; CDR3nt: TGTGCCAGCTCACCACTTGGCGCTAGTGTTCTGTTTTTT
v_gene: TRBV18; d_gene: -; abundance: -; j_gene: TRBJ2-2; CDR3aa: CASSPSLQGSNTGELFF; CDR3nt: TGTGCCAGCTCACCATCGTTACAGGGCTCGAACACCGGGGAGCTGTTTTTT
v_gene: TRBV5-6; d_gene: -; abundance: -; j_gene: TRBJ1-2; CDR3aa: CASSLGANNYGYTF; CDR3nt: TGTGCCAGCAGCTTGGGGGCAAATAACTATGGCTACACCTTC
v_gene: TRBV7-9; d_gene: TRBD2; abundance: -; j_gene: TRBJ2-5; CDR3aa: CASSSWIGGALETQYF; CDR3nt: TGTGCCAGCAGCTCCTGGATCGGGGGGGCGTTGGAGACCCAGTACTTC
v_gene: TRBV29-1; d_gene: TRBD2; abundance: once; j_gene: TRBJ2-7; CDR3aa: CSVVGDYPYEQYF; CDR3nt: TGCAGCGTTGTAGGGGACTACCCATACGAGCAGTACTTC
v_gene: TRBV5-1; d_gene: -; abundance: -; j_gene: TRBJ2-3; CDR3aa: CASSWLGPWADTQYF; CDR3nt: TGCGCCAGCAGTTGGCTAGGTCCCTGGGCAGATACGCAGTATTTT
v_gene: TRBV7-9; d_gene: -; abundance: -; j_gene: TRBJ1-2; CDR3aa: CASSLGGRTNYGYTF; CDR3nt: TGTGCCAGCAGCTTAGGAGGACGGACTAACTATGGCTACACCTTC
v_gene: TRBV7-7; d_gene: -; abundance: once; j_gene: TRBJ2-1; CDR3aa: CASSSGRIDEQFF; CDR3nt: TGTGCTAGCAGCTCGGGGAGGATAGATGAGCAGTTCTTC
v_gene: TRBV5-1; d_gene: TRBD1; abundance: -; j_gene: TRBJ1-1; CDR3aa: CASNAGGPNTEAFF; CDR3nt: TGCGCCAGCAACGCAGGGGGCCCGAACACTGAAGCTTTCTTT
v_gene: TRBV10-2; d_gene: -; abundance: -; j_gene: TRBJ1-1; CDR3aa: CASLQGTRGVNTEAFF; CDR3nt: TGCGCCAGCCTGCAGGGCACCCGTGGTGTGAACACTGAAGCTTTCTTT
v_gene: TRBV10-2; d_gene: -; abundance: -; j_gene: TRBJ1-2; CDR3aa: CASSGPGAYGYTF; CDR3nt: TGCGCCAGCAGTGGTCCGGGTGCCTATGGCTACACCTTC
v_gene: TRBV7-6; d_gene: -; abundance: -; j_gene: TRBJ2-7; CDR3aa: CASSFGESYEQYF; CDR3nt: TGTGCCAGCAGCTTTGGGGAATCCTACGAGCAGTACTTC
v_gene: TRBV4-2; d_gene: -; abundance: -; j_gene: TRBJ1-3; CDR3aa: CASSQDSLVPIYF; CDR3nt: TGTGCCAGCAGCCAAGATAGTCTCGTCCCCATATATTTT
v_gene: TRBV5-5; d_gene: -; abundance: -; j_gene: TRBJ2-2; CDR3aa: CASSLWLVGGNTGELFF; CDR3nt: TGTGCCAGCAGCTTGTGGTTAGTTGGCGGGAACACCGGGGAGCTGTTTTTT
v_gene: TRBV2; d_gene: TRBD1; abundance: -; j_gene: TRBJ2-4; CDR3aa: CASSTGQGWVNIQYF; CDR3nt: TGTGCCAGCAGTACCGGACAGGGTTGGGTAAACATTCAGTACTTC
v_gene: TRBV5-1; d_gene: TRBD2; abundance: medium-sized; j_gene: TRBJ2-7; CDR3aa: CASSPRLAGANEQYF; CDR3nt: TGCGCCAGCAGCCCCAGACTAGCGGGGGCCAACGAGCAGTACTTC
v_gene: TRBV6-1; d_gene: -; abundance: -; j_gene: TRBJ1-2; CDR3aa: CASSEASGFYGYTF; CDR3nt: TGTGCCAGCAGTGAAGCCTCAGGGTTCTATGGCTACACCTTC
v_gene: TRBV7-9; d_gene: TRBD2; abundance: -; j_gene: TRBJ2-7; CDR3aa: CASSLRGLAGSYEQYF; CDR3nt: TGTGCCAGCAGTCTGAGAGGGCTAGCGGGCTCCTACGAGCAGTACTTC
v_gene: TRBV6-1; d_gene: TRBD1; abundance: -; j_gene: TRBJ1-2; CDR3aa: CASREDRVYGYTF; CDR3nt: TGTGCCAGCAGGGAAGACAGGGTCTATGGCTACACCTTC
v_gene: TRBV7-6; d_gene: TRBD1; abundance: -; j_gene: TRBJ2-7; CDR3aa: CASSPARGYRYEQYF; CDR3nt: TGTGCCAGCAGCCCGGCCAGGGGGTATCGTTACGAGCAGTACTTC
v_gene: TRBV7-6; d_gene: -; abundance: -; j_gene: TRBJ1-2; CDR3aa: CASSLRAGDGYTF; CDR3nt: TGTGCCAGCAGCTTACGGGCAGGGGATGGCTACACCTTC
v_gene: TRBV7-9; d_gene: -; abundance: -; j_gene: TRBJ1-2; CDR3aa: CASSLDRGSSGPNYGYTF; CDR3nt: TGTGCCAGCAGCTTGGACCGCGGATCCTCGGGACCTAACTATGGCTACACCTTC
v_gene: TRBV10-3; d_gene: -; abundance: -; j_gene: TRBJ1-2; CDR3aa: CAINPEGYYGYTF; CDR3nt: TGTGCCATCAACCCCGAGGGGTACTATGGCTACACCTTC
v_gene: TRBV30; d_gene: -; abundance: -; j_gene: TRBJ2-7; CDR3aa: CAWSVGRSSYEQYF; CDR3nt: TGTGCCTGGAGTGTCGGCAGGAGCTCCTACGAGCAGTACTTC
v_gene: TRBV2; d_gene: -; abundance: -; j_gene: TRBJ2-1; CDR3aa: CASSVANEQFF; CDR3nt: TGTGCCAGCAGTGTAGCAAATGAGCAGTTCTTC
v_gene: TRBV9; d_gene: -; abundance: large; j_gene: TRBJ1-1; CDR3aa: CASSVDVNTEAFF; CDR3nt: TGTGCCAGCAGCGTAGATGTAAACACTGAAGCTTTCTTT
v_gene: TRBV4-1; d_gene: -; abundance: -; j_gene: TRBJ1-2; CDR3aa: CASSPGEGTPYGYTF; CDR3nt: TGCGCCAGCAGCCCTGGCGAGGGGACCCCCTATGGCTACACCTTC
v_gene: TRBV7-9; d_gene: -; abundance: -; j_gene: TRBJ1-2; CDR3aa: CASSLGSPGGPGYTF; CDR3nt: TGTGCCAGCAGCCTAGGCTCGCCCGGGGGTCCTGGCTACACCTTC
v_gene: TRBV27; d_gene: -; abundance: -; j_gene: TRBJ2-1; CDR3aa: CASTRKAGLRHNEQFF; CDR3nt: TGTGCCAGCACCCGGAAGGCCGGCCTACGACACAATGAGCAGTTCTTC
v_gene: TRBV6-9; d_gene: TRBD1; abundance: -; j_gene: TRBJ1-1; CDR3aa: CASRTDRVSLGAFF; CDR3nt: TGTGCCAGCAGAACGGACAGGGTAAGCTTAGGAGCTTTCTTT
v_gene: TRBV11-2; d_gene: TRBD1; abundance: -; j_gene: TRBJ2-7; CDR3aa: CASSLDSGGGREQYF; CDR3nt: TGTGCCAGCAGCTTAGATTCAGGGGGTGGTAGGGAGCAGTACTTC
v_gene: TRBV19; d_gene: TRBD1; abundance: -; j_gene: TRBJ2-2; CDR3aa: CASSTDRVNTGELFF; CDR3nt: TGTGCCAGTAGTACCGACAGGGTAAACACCGGGGAGCTGTTTTTT
v_gene: TRBV5-1; d_gene: TRBD2; abundance: -; j_gene: TRBJ2-5; CDR3aa: CASSGRLAGTSKTQYF; CDR3nt: TGCGCCAGCAGCGGACGGCTAGCGGGGACATCGAAGACCCAGTACTTC
v_gene: TRBV7-9; d_gene: TRBD1; abundance: -; j_gene: TRBJ2-1; CDR3aa: CASSHRDRANEQFF; CDR3nt: TGTGCCAGCAGCCACCGGGACAGAGCCAATGAGCAGTTCTTC
v_gene: TRBV4-1; d_gene: -; abundance: -; j_gene: TRBJ2-2; CDR3aa: CASSPRTGPTGELFF; CDR3nt: TGCGCCAGCAGCCCACGGACGGGTCCGACCGGGGAGCTGTTTTTT
v_gene: TRBV7-6; d_gene: TRBD2; abundance: -; j_gene: TRBJ2-1; CDR3aa: CASSPGGQGDKFF; CDR3nt: TGTGCCAGCAGCCCGGGGGGGCAGGGCGACAAGTTCTTC
v_gene: TRBV4-1; d_gene: TRBD1; abundance: -; j_gene: TRBJ1-5; CDR3aa: CASSREDRNNQPQHF; CDR3nt: TGCGCCAGCAGCCGGGAGGACAGGAACAATCAGCCCCAGCATTTT
v_gene: TRBV27; d_gene: TRBD1; abundance: few; j_gene: TRBJ2-7; CDR3aa: CASSSGQGKDEQYF; CDR3nt: TGTGCCAGCAGTTCCGGACAGGGTAAAGACGAGCAGTACTTC
v_gene: TRBV7-8; d_gene: -; abundance: -; j_gene: TRBJ2-7; CDR3aa: CASSLLGGTLFYEQYF; CDR3nt: TGTGCCAGCAGCCTCTTGGGGGGAACTCTATTCTACGAGCAGTACTTC
v_gene: TRBV30; d_gene: -; abundance: -; j_gene: TRBJ2-2; CDR3aa: CAWSSGTVTGELFF; CDR3nt: TGTGCCTGGAGTTCTGGGACCGTCACCGGGGAGCTGTTTTTT
v_gene: TRBV19; d_gene: -; abundance: -; j_gene: TRBJ1-6; CDR3aa: CASQWGGLNSPLHF; CDR3nt: TGTGCCAGTCAATGGGGGGGCCTGAATTCACCCCTCCACTTT